These T cell receptor beta chains were read from a single sample in a study of early T cells in non-severe SARS-CoV-2 infection. TCRdb re-called the 5' RACE reads through MiXCR, storing one row per CDR3 protein. Of 85,000 to 95,000 distinct CDR3 sequences listed, roughly 15% were seen once; the top ten hold approximately 5.1%. The sample here was whole blood, taken at baseline. Receptor source: an adult who was a healthcare worker with PCR-confirmed SARS-CoV-2 infection or an uninfected control (not recorded which). CDR3s include the opening cysteine and the closing phenylalanine or tryptophan. Each record gives: J gene, clone size, V gene, D gene, CDR3 protein, CDR3 DNA. A D gene is named only where the DNA matches it firmly. Clone size is not always given. Where it is, it says once, few, many or a class for expanded clones.

TRBJ2-2,many,TRBV20-1,NA,CSARDRRGPGELFF,TGCAGTGCTAGAGATCGCAGGGGCCCCGGGGAGCTGTTTTTT
TRBJ2-2,many,TRBV28,NA,CASGIRDAPPGELFF,TGTGCCAGCGGAATTCGGGACGCCCCACCGGGGGAGCTGTTTTTT
TRBJ2-1,NA,TRBV19,NA,CASSTPGRSSYNEQFF,TGTGCCAGTAGTACCCCTGGTAGGAGCTCCTACAATGAGCAGTTCTTC
TRBJ1-2,NA,TRBV4-3,NA,CASSQGGSFVTPYGYTF,TGCGCCAGCAGCCAAGGGGGGAGTTTTGTGACCCCCTATGGCTACACCTTC
TRBJ2-1,NA,TRBV7-9,TRBD2,CASSLPGTRDYNEQFF,TGTGCCAGCAGCCTACCCGGGACTAGAGACTACAATGAGCAGTTCTTC
TRBJ2-7,few,TRBV6-2/TRBV6-3,TRBD1,CASSYPYRGLANEQYF,TGTGCCAGCAGTTACCCCTACAGGGGCCTCGCGAACGAGCAGTACTTC
TRBJ1-2,NA,TRBV12-3/TRBV12-4,NA,CASSNREEDANYGYTF,TGTGCCAGCAGTAACAGGGAGGAAGACGCTAACTATGGCTACACCTTC
TRBJ2-7,NA,TRBV27,TRBD2,CASSLFGRVYEQYF,TGTGCCAGCAGTTTATTCGGGAGGGTCTACGAGCAGTACTTC
TRBJ2-1,NA,TRBV25-1,TRBD1,CASSLTGGVYNEQFF,TGTGCCAGCAGCTTGACAGGGGGGGTCTACAATGAGCAGTTCTTC
TRBJ1-2,few,TRBV4-1,TRBD1,CASSQARTGINYGYTF,TGCGCCAGCAGCCAAGCTAGGACAGGGATAAACTATGGCTACACCTTC
TRBJ1-1,few,TRBV7-9,NA,CASRDASGTEAFF,TGTGCCAGCAGGGACGCGAGCGGAACTGAAGCTTTCTTT
TRBJ2-1,many,TRBV20-1,NA,CSASSLSGSTYNEQFF,TGCAGTGCTAGCTCCTTGAGCGGGTCGACCTACAATGAGCAGTTCTTC
TRBJ1-1,many,TRBV9,NA,CASSVGHGSPEAFF,TGTGCCAGCAGCGTCGGGCACGGGTCCCCTGAAGCTTTCTTT
TRBJ1-2,NA,TRBV7-2,NA,CASSYRVDGGYTF,TGTGCCAGCAGCTACAGGGTGGACGGCGGCTACACCTTC
TRBJ2-2,NA,TRBV27,NA,CASRPTGSAGELFF,TGTGCCAGCAGGCCCACAGGGTCCGCCGGGGAGCTGTTTTTT
TRBJ1-2,few,TRBV28,NA,CASWGGPGYTF,TGTGCCAGCTGGGGGGGGCCCGGCTACACCTTC
TRBJ2-7,few,TRBV28,NA,CASIRTGSYEQYF,TGTGCCAGCATCCGGACGGGATCCTACGAGCAGTACTTC
TRBJ2-1,many,TRBV20-1,NA,CSGEPMGGASSYNEQFF,TGCAGTGGAGAACCTATGGGTGGGGCTAGCTCCTACAATGAGCAGTTCTTC
TRBJ2-1,NA,TRBV12-3/TRBV12-4,TRBD2,CASSDLAGGPMSSYNEQFF,TGTGCCAGCAGTGATCTAGCGGGAGGGCCGATGAGCTCCTACAATGAGCAGTTCTTC
TRBJ1-4,NA,TRBV7-9,NA,CASSSRVNEKLFF,TGTGCCAGCAGCTCCAGGGTGAATGAAAAACTGTTTTTT
TRBJ2-2,few,TRBV11-3,TRBD1,CASSSGGETGELFF,TGTGCCAGCAGCTCAGGGGGCGAGACCGGGGAGCTGTTTTTT
TRBJ2-3,NA,TRBV5-6,NA,CASTSGHTHTLYF,TGTGCCAGCACTTCGGGACATACGCATACGCTGTATTTT
TRBJ1-6,NA,TRBV20-1,NA,CSARDFTANSPLHF,TGCAGTGCTAGAGATTTTACGGCTAATTCACCCCTCCACTTT